Below are 21 T cell receptor beta chains sequenced from a single sample in a study of CD8+ T cells in alopecia areata. cDNA prepared by RNA extraction and subsequent reverse transcription served as the template for sequencing. Profiling relied on immunoSEQ multiplex PCR, and the TCRdb table lists in-frame clones only, not all of them. The table records around 300,000 clones, roughly 60% of them present only once. Treatment specified: oral pan-JAK inhibitor, 5-10 mg twice daily. This material consisted of CD4+ T cells sorted from blood, taken around week 54, from a patient treated with tofacitinib. The receptors here all came from a human donor with alopecia areata.

This clone was detected only a few times. The J gene is TRBJ1-1, the V gene TRBV5-6; D unclear. V dropped 1 base and J dropped 0 bases, with 13 bases sitting between them. CDR1 is SGHDT, CDR2 YYEEEE, per germline. CDR3 length equals 16 residues. In DNA form, the CDR3 reads TGTGCCAGCAGCTTGAGTCATTTGGCATTGAACACTGAAGCTTTCTTT. Encoded protein: CASSLSHLALNTEAFF.

The sample holds a few counts of this clone. The rearrangement links TRBV10-3 to TRBJ1-2; D is unclear. Germline loops: CDR1 ENHRY, CDR2 SYGVKD. The CDR3 totals 15 residues. The V end lost 3 bases, the J end lost 2 bases, and 13 bases lay between the germline ends. DNA of the CDR3: TGTGCCATCAGTGAAATACGGGCCAAAAACTATGGCTACACCTTC. Encoded protein: CAISEIRAKNYGYTF.

This clone was counted once. The chain recombines TRBV7-3 with TRBJ2-7; TRBD2 matches 12 bases. V shed 6 bases, J shed 4 bases, and the junction held 4 bases outside the gene matches. This CDR3 spans 14 amino acids. Germline CDR1 and CDR2: SGHTA and FQGTGA. CDR3 protein: CASSPTSGGYEQYF. The CDR3, as DNA: TGTGCCAGCAGTCCTACTAGCGGGGGGTACGAGCAGTACTTC. Full variable domain (rest looked up from reference TRBV7-3 and TRBJ2-7): GAGVSQTPSNKVTEKGKYVELRCDPISGHTALYWYRQSLGQGPEFLIYFQGTGAADDSGLPNDRFFAVRPEGSVSTLKIQRTERGDSAVYLCASSPTSGGYEQYFGPGTRLTVT.

In this sample, this clone turned up a few times. Other nucleotide sequences in the sample specify the same CDR3. CDR3 sequence reads: CSVRTSGGYEQYF. CDR3 in DNA: TGCAGCGTGCGGACTAGCGGGGGGTACGAGCAGTACTTC. The chain carries TRBV29-1 and TRBJ2-7, with TRBD2 identical over 14 bases. Germline V CDR1 and CDR2: SQVTM, ANQGSEA. Trimming took 6 bases from V and 4 from J; bases not matched to a gene: 2. This CDR3 contains 13 residues.

This clone has a handful of counts. The chain combines TRBV7-9 with TRBJ2-7; D is undetermined. The CDR3 sequence is 12 residues long. Germline values: CDR1 SEHNR, CDR2 FQNEAQ (reference sequence). V lost 1 base and J 6 bases, leaving 7 bases between the germline ends. CDR3 protein: CASSLVFSEQYF. The CDR3 DNA follows: TGTGCCAGCAGCTTAGTGTTCAGCGAGCAGTACTTC.

There are a few counts of this clone. Other DNA sequences in this sample translate to the same CDR3. The chain uses TRBV6-6 and TRBJ1-6; the match to TRBD1 covers 8 bases. This CDR3 has 15 amino acids. J lost 7 bases, V lost 6 bases, and 8 bases had no gene match. Germline CDR1 and CDR2: MNHNY and SVGAGI (reference sequence). The CDR3, as DNA: TGTGCCAGCAGCCAAGACAGGGGTCGGAATTCACCCCTCCACTTT. Its protein product is CASSQDRGRNSPLHF.

This clone was seen a single time. The CDR3 coding sequence is TGTGCCAGCAGCCAAGGATTCGGGGAGCTGTTTTTT. The encoded protein is CASSQGFGELFF. The chain has TRBV7-2 and TRBJ2-2; unclear D gene. The CDR3 spans 12 residues. Between the trimmed V and J ends, which lost 5 bases and 7 bases, there was a span of 8 bases. Germline V gives CDR1 SGHTA, CDR2 FQGNSA.

This chain links TRBV2 with TRBJ1-2, with TRBD1 matching 8 bases. This CDR3 comprises 13 residues. CDR1 SNHLY and CDR2 FYNNEI come from the germline V gene. V trimming: 2 bases; J trimming: 5 bases; junction bases outside the gene matches: 1. The CDR3 protein is CASSEQGAYGYTF. The CDR3 nucleotides are TGTGCCAGCAGTGAACAGGGGGCTTATGGCTACACCTTC. Complete variable domain (other parts from reference TRBV2 and TRBJ1-2): EPEVTQTPSHQVTQMGQEVILRCVPISNHLYFYWYRQILGQKVEFLVSFYNNEISEKSEIFDDQFSVERPDGSNFTLKIRSTKLEDSAMYFCASSEQGAYGYTFGSGTRLTVV.

This clone was recorded a few times. The chain is built from TRBV11-2 and TRBJ2-5; D call uncertain. V was clipped by 0 bases and J by 3 bases, with 14 bases between them. The CDR3 extends over 16 amino acids. Germline loops: CDR1 SGHAT, CDR2 FQNNGV. CDR3 nucleotides: TGTGCCAGCAGCTTAGACACCGGGCTAAGAGAAGAGACCCAGTACTTC. It encodes CASSLDTGLREETQYF.

This clone turned up a few times. The gene calls are TRBV7-9 and TRBJ1-4; a weak D match, TRBD1 (5 bases). The CDR3 is 16 residues long. Trimming shortened V by 5 bases and J by 11 bases, and 24 bases separated the two germline ends. In germline, CDR1 is SEHNR, CDR2 FQNEAQ (reference sequence). In DNA form, the CDR3 reads TGTGCCAGCAGCGGGACCGATCGGGGTCTAATGAGGAAACTGTTTTTT. This codes for CASSGTDRGLMRKLFF.

The chain employs TRBV6-6 and TRBJ2-1; D call uncertain. The CDR3 is made up of 14 amino acids. Germline loops: CDR1 MNHNY, CDR2 SVGAGI (reference sequence). V was clipped by 3 bases and J by 4 bases, with 10 bases between them. CDR3 residues: CASSYQALYNEQFF. The CDR3 coding sequence is TGTGCCAGCAGTTATCAGGCACTTTACAATGAGCAGTTCTTC.

The J gene is TRBJ2-5, the V gene TRBV15; possibly TRBD1 for D (6 bases). The CDR3 contains 15 residues. V shed 1 base and J shed 2 bases, with 11 bases lying between them. The V gene's germline CDR1 is LNHNV and CDR2 YYDKDF (reference sequence). In DNA form, the CDR3 reads TGTGCCACCAGCAGAGTCGGTCAGGGGCAAGAGACCCAGTACTTC. This codes for CATSRVGQGQETQYF.

The gene calls are TRBV5-6 and TRBJ2-4, with a weak D call TRBD2 (5 bases). Germline V gene lookup returns CDR1 SGHDT and CDR2 YYEEEE. This CDR3 spans 13 amino acids. V lost 4 bases and J 7 bases, leaving 12 bases between the germline ends. This CDR3 reads CASSPYRGNIQYF. DNA of the CDR3: TGTGCCAGCAGCCCCTACCGGGGTAACATTCAGTACTTC.

The chain links TRBV6-5 to TRBJ2-5; D gene ambiguous. V dropped 0 bases and J dropped 4 bases, with 3 bases sitting between them. The V gene's germline CDR1 is MNHEY and CDR2 SVGAGI. CDR3 length equals 12 residues. The CDR3 DNA follows: TGTGCCAGCAGTTACTCGAGAGAGACCCAGTACTTC. Its translation: CASSYSRETQYF.

The chain combines TRBV7-9 with TRBJ1-1; 7 bases fit TRBD1. V dropped 7 bases and J dropped 0; count of bases not matched to a gene: 2. The CDR3 extends over 13 amino acids. Per the germline V gene, CDR1 is SEHNR and CDR2 is FQNEAQ (reference sequence). The CDR3 coding sequence is TGTGCCAGCACCAGGGGGGTGAACACTGAAGCTTTCTTT. Translated, it gives CASTRGVNTEAFF.

J is TRBJ1-4 and V is TRBV2; 7 bases line up with TRBD1. The CDR3 has 15 residues. The germline gives CDR1 SNHLY, CDR2 FYNNEI. The V and J ends lost 8 bases and 4 bases, in that order; junction bases with no gene match: 10. CDR3 sequence: CASVVGTADNEKLFF. For the CDR3, the DNA is TGTGCCAGCGTAGTTGGGACAGCAGATAATGAAAAACTGTTTTTT.

The V and J genes are TRBV25-1 and TRBJ1-2; perhaps TRBD1 as D (5 bases). Looked up from germline, CDR1 is MGHDK and CDR2 is SYGVNS. The CDR3 sequence is 13 residues long. Trimming left V 9 bases short and J 10 bases short, with 21 bases between. The CDR3 nucleotides are TGTGCCAGTACCCGGGACGCGGGAGAGTTCTACACCTTC. Translation gives CASTRDAGEFYTF.

The sample holds a few counts of this clone. Here the CDR3 reads CASSLGGSSGLDEQFF. CDR3 nucleotide sequence: TGTGCCAGCAGCTTGGGGGGTTCTAGCGGGTTAGATGAGCAGTTCTTC. V usage is TRBV5-4 and J usage is TRBJ2-1; TRBD2 agrees at 8 bases. The J segment lost 8 bases and the V segment lost 0 bases, leaving 10 bases of the junction unmatched. Germline V lookup: CDR1 SGHNT, CDR2 YYREEE (reference sequence). The CDR3 runs 16 residues.

The chain combines TRBV4-1 with TRBJ2-7, with 8 positions matching TRBD2. J lost 1 base, V lost 7 bases, and 6 bases had no gene match. Germline V gene lookup returns CDR1 MGHRA and CDR2 YSYEKL. The CDR3 contains 14 residues. CDR3 sequence: CASTRASGSYEQYF. The CDR3 nucleotides are TGCGCCAGCACACGGGCTAGCGGGTCCTACGAGCAGTACTTC.

This CDR3 reads CASSDHSISGANVLTF. In DNA, the CDR3 is TGTGCCAGCAGTGATCATTCCATCTCTGGGGCCAACGTCCTGACTTTC. The V gene is TRBV6-1, the J gene TRBJ2-6, with D hard to call. V lost 3 bases and J 0 bases, leaving 9 bases between the germline ends. CDR3 size: 16 residues. CDR1 and CDR2 (germline): MNHNS, SASEGT.

This clone appeared a few times. The CDR3 DNA reads TGTGCCATCGGGACTAGCGGGAACAGGGCAGATACGCAGTATTTT. Amino acids: CAIGTSGNRADTQYF. The genes are TRBV10-3 and TRBJ2-3; 13 bases line up with TRBD2. Trimming cost V 8 bases and J 4 bases; bases outside gene matches: 6. This CDR3 contains 15 residues. Germline lookup yields CDR1 ENHRY and CDR2 SYGVKD.